One and the same sample provided the 25 T cell receptor beta chains below, sequenced in a study of blood T cell repertoires in COVID-19. Generated by immunoSEQ multiplex PCR, the TCRdb table keeps only in-frame clones and is missing some. The table lists 250,000 or so clones, 70% to 90% of them singletons. The sequenced sample consisted of PBMCs or T cells enriched from blood (not recorded which). The receptors were sampled from a woman aged 25-40 years with acute COVID-19.

The rearrangement links TRBV18 to TRBJ2-5; the D is unclear. Germline CDR1 KGHSH, CDR2 LQKENI. V shed 4 bases and J shed 1 base, with 4 bases lying between them. This CDR3 has 12 residues. The CDR3 nucleotides read TGTGCCAGCTCACTCTCCCAAGAGACCCAGTACTTC. Translated, it gives CASSLSQETQYF.

The genes are TRBV7-3 and TRBJ2-1; D may be TRBD2 (6 bases). The CDR3 sequence is 19 residues long. The ends were cut back, 1 base at V and 4 bases at J, with 23 bases in the middle. CDR1 is SGHTA, CDR2 FQGTGA, per germline. CDR3 protein: CASSLRGGAVSGFYNEQFF. In DNA form, the CDR3 reads TGTGCCAGCAGCTTAAGGGGAGGAGCGGTATCTGGGTTTTACAATGAGCAGTTCTTC.

The gene calls are TRBV7-9 and TRBJ1-2; 9 bases line up with TRBD1. The germline V gene encodes CDR1 SEHNR and CDR2 FQNEAQ (reference sequence). This CDR3 is built from 14 residues. After removal of 7 bases from V and 4 bases from J, the junction contained 7 bases not matched to a gene. The CDR3 here is CASTRDRDGYGYTF. CDR3 nucleotides: TGTGCCAGCACCAGGGACAGGGATGGCTATGGCTACACCTTC.

The rearrangement joins TRBV27 to TRBJ2-1; 10 bases fit TRBD2. The germline V gene encodes CDR1 MNHEY and CDR2 SMNVEV (reference sequence). Trimming took 2 bases from V and 2 from J; bases not matched to a gene: 6. The CDR3 is 17 residues long. CDR3 in amino acids: CASSLVGLAEAYNEQFF. The DNA for the CDR3 is TGTGCCAGCAGTTTAGTTGGACTAGCGGAGGCCTACAATGAGCAGTTCTTC.

In DNA, the CDR3 is TGCGCCAGCAGTGAGATGGCGGGACGGACGGTAGATACGCAGTATTTT. Protein sequence: CASSEMAGRTVDTQYF. The chain carries TRBV10-1 and TRBJ2-3; TRBD2 might be the D (6 bases). The V gene lost 2 bases and the J gene lost 5 bases, with 17 bases spanning the gap. The CDR3 length is 16 residues. Germline values: CDR1 WNHNN, CDR2 SYGVQD (reference sequence).

The chain's CDR3 is CASSLSGAAKNIQYF. The CDR3 DNA sequence: TGTGCCAGTAGTTTAAGCGGGGCAGCCAAAAACATTCAGTACTTC. This chain links TRBV19 with TRBJ2-4; 7 positions match TRBD2. Trimming removed 5 bases from V and 0 bases from J; junction bases left unmatched: 4. Germline V CDR1 and CDR2: LNHDA, SQIVND (reference sequence). There are 15 residues in the CDR3.

This clone was seen once. J is TRBJ2-1 and V is TRBV24-1; 11 bases are a match to TRBD2. The CDR3 sequence is 17 residues long. Per germline, CDR1 KGHDR and CDR2 SFDVKD. The V gene end was trimmed by 5 bases and the J gene end by 7 bases; junction bases not matched to a gene: 12. CDR3 in DNA: TGTGCCACCAGTGCCCTCCCACTAGCGGGAGAAATAAATGAGCAGTTCTTC. Its protein is CATSALPLAGEINEQFF.

The chain uses TRBV10-3 and TRBJ1-4; D call uncertain. The V end lost 6 bases, the J end lost 7 bases, and 18 bases lay between the germline ends. The CDR3 sequence is 15 residues long. Germline loops: CDR1 ENHRY, CDR2 SYGVKD. The CDR3 here is CAIRDAGRTGEKLFF. In DNA, the CDR3 is TGTGCCATCAGGGATGCGGGCAGGACGGGTGAAAAACTGTTTTTT.

The chain combines TRBV10-2 with TRBJ2-1; D is perhaps TRBD2 (6 bases). CDR3 size: 13 residues. The germline V gene encodes CDR1 WSHSY and CDR2 SAAADI. Trimming shortened V by 6 bases and J by 4 bases, and 10 bases separated the two germline ends. This CDR3 is CASSRELYNEQFF. The DNA for the CDR3 is TGCGCCAGCAGCCGGGAGCTATACAATGAGCAGTTCTTC.

This rearrangement joins TRBV9 to TRBJ1-1; maybe TRBD1 (5 bases). Germline loops: CDR1 SGDLS, CDR2 YYNGEE. The CDR3 is 14 residues long. V dropped 4 bases and J dropped 1 base, with 11 bases sitting between them. CDR3 protein: CASSSSGGNTEAFF. CDR3 in DNA: TGTGCCAGCAGCAGTAGCGGGGGGAACACTGAAGCTTTCTTT.

The chain carries TRBV6-5 and TRBJ2-5, with TRBD1 matching over 11 bases. In germline, CDR1 is MNHEY, CDR2 SVGAGI. The CDR3 covers 15 residues. Trimming took 5 bases from V and 3 from J; bases not matched to a gene: 5. CDR3 loop: CASSTWDRGKETQYF. CDR3 bases: TGTGCCAGCAGTACTTGGGACAGGGGGAAAGAGACCCAGTACTTC.

The chain has TRBV5-4 and TRBJ2-2; no clear D. Per germline, CDR1 SGHNT and CDR2 YYREEE (reference sequence). The V end lost 2 bases, the J end lost 3 bases, and 14 bases lay between the germline ends. This CDR3 spans 16 amino acids. CDR3 bases: TGTGCCAGCAGCTTACGTCTCCGGGTGGACACCGGGGAGCTGTTTTTT. Protein: CASSLRLRVDTGELFF.

This clone was seen once. The CDR3 bases are TGTGCCAGTGGATCCGGGACACGGGAAAATGAGCAGTTCTTC. Translation gives CASGSGTRENEQFF. The chain carries TRBV19 and TRBJ2-1; a possible D gene is TRBD1 (6 bases). V lost 8 bases and J lost 7, with 18 bases in between. Germline lookup yields CDR1 LNHDA and CDR2 SQIVND (reference sequence). The length of the CDR3 is 14 residues.

This clone was detected once. The chain employs TRBV12-3 or TRBV12-4 and TRBJ1-5, with a tentative D call TRBD1 (5 bases). The CDR3 totals 13 residues. With 5 bases removed from V and 3 bases from J, the gap between germline ends came to 8 bases. Here the CDR3 DNA reads TGTGCCAGCAGTCAGGGAATCAATCAGCCCCAGCATTTT. Its protein product is CASSQGINQPQHF.

This sequence joins TRBV24-1 and TRBJ2-3; a possible D gene is TRBD2 (6 bases). The CDR3 has 14 amino acids. The V end lost 0 bases, the J end lost 3 bases, and 6 bases lay between the germline ends. CDR1 KGHDR and CDR2 SFDVKD come from the germline V gene. CDR3 residues: CATSDLGGTDTQYF. The CDR3 coding sequence is TGTGCCACCAGTGATTTGGGAGGGACAGATACGCAGTATTTT.

J is TRBJ1-4 and V is TRBV5-1, with unresolved D. The germline V gene has CDR1 SGHRS and CDR2 YFSETQ. The CDR3 is 14 amino acids. V was clipped by 4 bases and J by 6 bases, with 13 bases between them. The CDR3 DNA sequence: TGCGCCAGCAGCCTCGTGGGCCGCGATGAAAAACTGTTTTTT. Its translation is CASSLVGRDEKLFF.

This clone came up a few times. The chain is built from TRBV11-1 and TRBJ2-2, with 9 bases aligning to TRBD1. V lost 5 bases to trimming and J lost 5 bases; unmatched junction nucleotides: 6. The CDR3 consists of 15 residues. Germline V gene sequence: CDR1 SGHAT, CDR2 FQDESV (reference sequence). The CDR3 DNA follows: TGTGCCAGCAGCCCCGGGACAGGGACGACCGGGGAGCTGTTTTTT. Protein: CASSPGTGTTGELFF.

The chain is built from TRBV7-9 and TRBJ2-3, with a tentative D call TRBD1 (5 bases). This CDR3 contains 15 residues. Germline lookup yields CDR1 SEHNR and CDR2 FQNEAQ (reference sequence). The V end was cut by 0 bases, the J end by 0 bases, with 7 bases between. Here the CDR3 DNA reads TGTGCCAGCAGCTTAGCGGGGCCTAGCACAGATACGCAGTATTTT. Encoded protein: CASSLAGPSTDTQYF.

J is TRBJ2-3 and V is TRBV5-5, with D possibly matching TRBD1 (6 bases). Trimming left V 3 bases short and J 0 bases short, with 11 bases between. The CDR3 consists of 15 residues. Germline-derived CDR1 and CDR2 are SGHKS and YYEKEE (reference sequence). CDR3 region: CASSYTGSSTDTQYF. CDR3 nucleotides: TGTGCCAGCAGCTATACAGGGTCTAGCACAGATACGCAGTATTTT.

V gene TRBV11-3 combines with J gene TRBJ2-5; 8 bases line up with TRBD2. CDR1 and CDR2 from the germline V gene are SGHNT and YENEEA. The CDR3 runs 14 residues. With V trimmed by 5 bases and J by 6 bases, 8 bases remained unmatched. Here the CDR3 DNA reads TGTGCCAGCAGCCGAGTGAGCGGGAGCCAGACCCAGTACTTC. This encodes CASSRVSGSQTQYF.

The chain recombines TRBV7-2 with TRBJ2-5; maybe TRBD2 (6 bases). Between the trimmed V and J ends, which lost 5 bases and 4 bases, there was a span of 14 bases. CDR3 length: 14 amino acids. Looked up from germline, CDR1 is SGHTA and CDR2 is FQGNSA. CDR3 region: CASSLTSFPETQYF. For the CDR3, the DNA is TGTGCCAGCAGCCTGACTAGTTTCCCAGAGACCCAGTACTTC. Looking up the rest from reference TRBV7-2 and TRBJ2-5 gives the full variable domain: GAGVSQSPSNKVTEKGKDVELRCDPISGHTALYWYRQSLGQGLEFLIYFQGNSAPDKSGLPSDRFSAERTGGSVSTLTIQRTQQEDSAVYLCASSLTSFPETQYFGPGTRLLVL.

The chain combines TRBV5-4 with TRBJ2-7, with D possibly TRBD1 on 5 matching bases. V lost 0 bases, J lost 1 base, and 8 bases lay in between. Germline V gene lookup returns CDR1 SGHNT and CDR2 YYREEE (reference sequence). CDR3 length: 14 residues. The CDR3 DNA is TGTGCCAGCAGCTTGGGGCAGGGATCCTACGAGCAGTACTTC. This gives the protein CASSLGQGSYEQYF.

The chain carries TRBV10-3 and TRBJ2-1, with 12 bases identical to TRBD2. With 3 bases clipped from V and 5 bases from J, the junction kept 8 bases outside the gene matches. The CDR3 is made up of 17 amino acids. Germline assignment: CDR1 ENHRY and CDR2 SYGVKD. The CDR3 reads CAISDSSGGDPDNEQFF. CDR3 nucleotides: TGTGCCATCAGTGATTCTAGCGGGGGGGATCCCGACAATGAGCAGTTCTTC.

This chain uses TRBV10-1 with TRBJ2-5; the match to TRBD2 covers 9 bases. The CDR3 is 15 residues long. CDR1 and CDR2 (germline): WNHNN, SYGVQD (reference sequence). Germline trimming cut 4 bases from V and 5 bases from J; bases unmatched to any gene: 8. The DNA of the CDR3 is TGCGCCAGCAGTGGCGGCGGGAGGGCCCCGGAGACCCAGTACTTC. Translating it yields CASSGGGRAPETQYF.

V and J are TRBV7-2 and TRBJ2-7; 7 bases are a match to TRBD1. The CDR3 spans 15 residues. Germline CDR1 reads SGHTA; CDR2 reads FQGNSA. After removal of 4 bases from V and 0 bases from J, the junction contained 6 bases not matched to a gene. The CDR3 nucleotides read TGTGCCAGCAGCTCGAACAGGGGCCCCTCCTACGAGCAGTACTTC. It encodes CASSSNRGPSYEQYF. The full variable domain, completed using reference TRBV7-2 and TRBJ2-7, is GAGVSQSPSNKVTEKGKDVELRCDPISGHTALYWYRQSLGQGLEFLIYFQGNSAPDKSGLPSDRFSAERTGGSVSTLTIQRTQQEDSAVYLCASSSNRGPSYEQYFGPGTRLTVT.